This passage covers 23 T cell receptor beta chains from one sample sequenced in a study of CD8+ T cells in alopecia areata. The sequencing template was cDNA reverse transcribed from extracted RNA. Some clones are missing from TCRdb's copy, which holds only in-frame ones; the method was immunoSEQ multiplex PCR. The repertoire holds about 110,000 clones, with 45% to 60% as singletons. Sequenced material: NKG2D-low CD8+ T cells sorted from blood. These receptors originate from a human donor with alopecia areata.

CDR3 loop: CASSLGLNRFEQYF. In DNA form, the CDR3 reads TGTGCCAGCAGCTTAGGCCTAAACAGATTCGAGCAGTACTTC. The chain employs TRBV13 and TRBJ2-7; D gene ambiguous. Germline CDR1 and CDR2: PRHDT and FYEKMQ (reference sequence). The CDR3 spans 14 residues. Trimming removed 0 bases at V and 6 bases at J, with 12 bases between.

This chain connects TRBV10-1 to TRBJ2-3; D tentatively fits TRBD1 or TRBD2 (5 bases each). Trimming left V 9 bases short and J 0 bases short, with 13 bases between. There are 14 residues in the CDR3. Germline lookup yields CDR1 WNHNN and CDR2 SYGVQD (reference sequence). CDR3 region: CARTGDPSTDTQYF. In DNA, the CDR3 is TGCGCCAGGACCGGGGACCCGAGCACAGATACGCAGTATTTT.

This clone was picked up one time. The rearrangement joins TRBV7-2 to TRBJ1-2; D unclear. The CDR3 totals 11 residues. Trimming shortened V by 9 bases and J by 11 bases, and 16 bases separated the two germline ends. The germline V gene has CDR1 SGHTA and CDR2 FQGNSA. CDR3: CARHERGSYTF. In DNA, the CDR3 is TGTGCCAGACACGAACGCGGCTCTTACACCTTC.

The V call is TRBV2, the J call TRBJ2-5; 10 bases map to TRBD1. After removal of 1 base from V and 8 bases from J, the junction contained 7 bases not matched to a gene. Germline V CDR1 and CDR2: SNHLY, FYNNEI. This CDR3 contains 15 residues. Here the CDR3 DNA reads TGTGCCAGCAGTGAAGAACGGGACAGGGGTTTTACCCAGTACTTC. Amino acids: CASSEERDRGFTQYF.

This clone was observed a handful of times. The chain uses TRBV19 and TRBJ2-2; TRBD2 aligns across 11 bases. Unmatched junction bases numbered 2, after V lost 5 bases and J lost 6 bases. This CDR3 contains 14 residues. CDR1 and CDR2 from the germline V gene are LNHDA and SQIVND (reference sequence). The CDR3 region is CASSPSGRPGELFF. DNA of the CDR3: TGTGCCAGTAGTCCTAGCGGGAGGCCCGGGGAGCTGTTTTTT. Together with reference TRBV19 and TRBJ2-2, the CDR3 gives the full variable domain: DGGITQSPKYLFRKEGQNVTLSCEQNLNHDAMYWYRQDPGQGLRLIYYSQIVNDFQKGDIAEGYSVSREKKESFPLTVTSAQKNPTAFYLCASSPSGRPGELFFGEGSRLTVL.

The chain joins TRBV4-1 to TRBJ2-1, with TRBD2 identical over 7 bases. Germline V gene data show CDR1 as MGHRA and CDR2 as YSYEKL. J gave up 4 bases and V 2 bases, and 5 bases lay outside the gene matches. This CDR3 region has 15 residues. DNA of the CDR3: TGCGCCAGCAGCCAATTGAACGGGGGGTACAATGAGCAGTTCTTC. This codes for CASSQLNGGYNEQFF.

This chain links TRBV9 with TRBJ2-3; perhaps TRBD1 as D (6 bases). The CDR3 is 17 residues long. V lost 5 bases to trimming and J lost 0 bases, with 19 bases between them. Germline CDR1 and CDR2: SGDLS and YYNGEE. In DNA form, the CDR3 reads TGTGCCAGCAGTCAGACTCCCAGGGGACATAGCACAGATACGCAGTATTTT. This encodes CASSQTPRGHSTDTQYF.

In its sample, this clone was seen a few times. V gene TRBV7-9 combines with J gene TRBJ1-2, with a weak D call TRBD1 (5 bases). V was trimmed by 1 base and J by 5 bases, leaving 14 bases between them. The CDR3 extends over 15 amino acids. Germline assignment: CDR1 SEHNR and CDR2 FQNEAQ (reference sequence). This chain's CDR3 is CASSLDGATGYGYTF. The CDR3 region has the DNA TGTGCCAGCAGCTTAGACGGGGCTACAGGATATGGCTACACCTTC. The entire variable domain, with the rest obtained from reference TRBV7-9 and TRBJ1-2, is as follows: DTGVSQNPRHKITKRGQNVTFRCDPISEHNRLYWYRQTLGQGPEFLTYFQNEAQLEKSRLLSDRFSAERPKGSFSTLEIQRTEQGDSAMYLCASSLDGATGYGYTFGSGTRLTVV.

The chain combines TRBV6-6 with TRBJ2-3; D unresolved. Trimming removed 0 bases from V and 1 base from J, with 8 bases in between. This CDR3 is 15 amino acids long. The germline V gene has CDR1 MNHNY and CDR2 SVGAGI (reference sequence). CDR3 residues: CASSYSPGGTDTQYF. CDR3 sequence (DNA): TGTGCCAGCAGTTACTCGCCGGGCGGCACAGATACGCAGTATTTT.

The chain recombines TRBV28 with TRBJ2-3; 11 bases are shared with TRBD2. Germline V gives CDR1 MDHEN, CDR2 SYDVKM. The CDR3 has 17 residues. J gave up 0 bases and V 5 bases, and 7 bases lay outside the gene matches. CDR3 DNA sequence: TGTGCCAGCAGTGTGGGGACTAGCGGTACGAGCACAGATACGCAGTATTTT. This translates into CASSVGTSGTSTDTQYF.

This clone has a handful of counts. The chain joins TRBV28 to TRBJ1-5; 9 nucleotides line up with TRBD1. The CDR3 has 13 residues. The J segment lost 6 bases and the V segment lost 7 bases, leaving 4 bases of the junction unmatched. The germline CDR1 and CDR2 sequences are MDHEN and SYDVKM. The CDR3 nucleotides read TGTGCCAGCAAAGACAGGGGGAGTCAGCCCCAGCATTTT. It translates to CASKDRGSQPQHF.

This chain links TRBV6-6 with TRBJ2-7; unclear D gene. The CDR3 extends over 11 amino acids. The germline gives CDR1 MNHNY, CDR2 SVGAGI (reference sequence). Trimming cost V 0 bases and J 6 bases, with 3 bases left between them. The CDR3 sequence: CASSYSSEQYF. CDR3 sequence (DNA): TGTGCCAGCAGTTACTCTTCCGAGCAGTACTTC.

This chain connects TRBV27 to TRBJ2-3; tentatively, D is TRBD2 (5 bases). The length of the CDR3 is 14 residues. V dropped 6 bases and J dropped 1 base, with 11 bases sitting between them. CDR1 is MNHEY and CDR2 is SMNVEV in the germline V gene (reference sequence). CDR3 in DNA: TGTGCCAGCAGACTGATCGGGGGCACAGATACGCAGTATTTT. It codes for CASRLIGGTDTQYF.

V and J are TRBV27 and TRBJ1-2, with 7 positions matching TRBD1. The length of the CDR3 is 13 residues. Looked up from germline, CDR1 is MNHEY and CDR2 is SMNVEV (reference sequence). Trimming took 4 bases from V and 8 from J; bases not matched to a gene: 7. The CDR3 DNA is TGTGCCAGCAGTTCACAGGGGTTAGGGGGCTACACCTTC. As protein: CASSSQGLGGYTF.

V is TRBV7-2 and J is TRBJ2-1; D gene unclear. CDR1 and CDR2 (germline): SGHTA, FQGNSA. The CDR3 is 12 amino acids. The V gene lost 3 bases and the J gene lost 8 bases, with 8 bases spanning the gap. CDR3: CASSFNLDEQFF. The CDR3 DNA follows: TGTGCCAGCAGCTTTAACTTGGATGAGCAGTTCTTC.

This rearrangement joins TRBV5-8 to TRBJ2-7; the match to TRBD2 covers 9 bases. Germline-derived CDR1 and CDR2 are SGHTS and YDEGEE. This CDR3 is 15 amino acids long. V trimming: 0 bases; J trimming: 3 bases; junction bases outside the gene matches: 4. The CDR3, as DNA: TGTGCCAGCAGCTTGGATCTAGCGGGAATCTACGAGCAGTACTTC. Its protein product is CASSLDLAGIYEQYF. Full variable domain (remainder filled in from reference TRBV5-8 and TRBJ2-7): EAGVTQSPTHLIKTRGQQATLRCSPISGHTSVYWYQQALGLGLQFLLWYDEGEERNRGNFPPRFSGRQFPNYSSELNVNALELEDSALYLCASSLDLAGIYEQYFGPGTRLTVT.

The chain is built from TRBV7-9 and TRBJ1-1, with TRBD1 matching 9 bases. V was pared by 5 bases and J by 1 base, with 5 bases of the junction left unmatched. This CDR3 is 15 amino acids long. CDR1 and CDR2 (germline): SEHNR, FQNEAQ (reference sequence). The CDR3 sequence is CASSTGTGPNTEAFF. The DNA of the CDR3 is TGTGCCAGCAGCACAGGGACAGGGCCGAACACTGAAGCTTTCTTT.

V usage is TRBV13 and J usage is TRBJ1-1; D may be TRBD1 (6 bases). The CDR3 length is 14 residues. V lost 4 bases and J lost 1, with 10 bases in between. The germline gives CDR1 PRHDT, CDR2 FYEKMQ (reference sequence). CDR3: CASSSNRENTEAFF. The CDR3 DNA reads TGTGCCAGCAGCTCTAACAGGGAGAACACTGAAGCTTTCTTT.

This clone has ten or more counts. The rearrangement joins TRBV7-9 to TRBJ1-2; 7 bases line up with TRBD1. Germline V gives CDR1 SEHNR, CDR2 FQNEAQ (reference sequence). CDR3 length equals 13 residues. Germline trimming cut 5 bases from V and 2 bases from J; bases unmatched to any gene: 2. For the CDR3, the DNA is TGTGCCAGCAGCCGGACAGGAAACTATGGCTACACCTTC. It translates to CASSRTGNYGYTF.

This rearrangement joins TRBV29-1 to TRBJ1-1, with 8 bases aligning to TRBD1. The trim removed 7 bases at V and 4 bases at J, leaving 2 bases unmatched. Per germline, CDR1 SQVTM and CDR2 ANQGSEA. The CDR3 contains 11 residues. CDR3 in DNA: TGCAGCGCTACAGGGGGCACTGAAGCTTTCTTT. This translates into CSATGGTEAFF.

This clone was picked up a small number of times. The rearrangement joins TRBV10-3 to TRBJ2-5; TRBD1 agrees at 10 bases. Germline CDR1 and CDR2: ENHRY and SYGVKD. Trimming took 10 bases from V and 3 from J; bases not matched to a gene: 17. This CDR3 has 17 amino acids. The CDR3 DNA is TGTGCCACCCATCCTGCCGGGGGGACAGGGGATAAAGAGACCCAGTACTTC. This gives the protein CATHPAGGTGDKETQYF.

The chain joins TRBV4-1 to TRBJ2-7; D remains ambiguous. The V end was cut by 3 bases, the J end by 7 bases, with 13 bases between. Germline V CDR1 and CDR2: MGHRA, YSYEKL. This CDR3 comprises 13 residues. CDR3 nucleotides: TGCGCCAGCAGCCATTTCCCCCTCCGGGAGCAGTACTTC. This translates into CASSHFPLREQYF.

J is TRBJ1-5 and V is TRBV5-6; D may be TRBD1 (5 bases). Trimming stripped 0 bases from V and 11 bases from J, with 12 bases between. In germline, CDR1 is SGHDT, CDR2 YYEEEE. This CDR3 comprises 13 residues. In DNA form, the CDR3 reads TGTGCCAGCAGCTTGGGGGGGACGCCAGCCCAGCATTTT. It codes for CASSLGGTPAQHF.